The subject of this entry is one T cell receptor (beta chain). What it binds is not known. The data were taken from a study of beta chain features in type 1 diabetes. Reverse transcription of all isolated RNA meant that expressed TCRB transcripts were sequenced. Assay: immunoSEQ multiplex PCR; the TCRdb copy retains only in-frame clones and omits some. Altogether under 550,000 clones are present, 10% to 12% being singletons, with the ten largest covering 0.045% to 0.05%. The V gene's germline CDR1 is SQVTM and CDR2 ANQGSEA. The V segment lost 4 bases and the J segment 7 bases; nucleotides outside the gene matches: 3. The length of the CDR3 is 12 residues. Study-wide findings and caveats: Type 1 diabetes patients showed a moderate but significant shortening of TCRB CDR3s in all four CD4+ subsets. Among patients, naive, central memory and Treg TCRB repertoires appeared more similar than among healthy donors.

The genes are TRBV29-1 and TRBJ1-2; 10 bases line up with TRBD1. This TCR was recovered from a woman younger than 35 in good health. Sequencing used naive CD4+ T cells from blood. The CDR3 loop is CSVGDRGIGYTF. CDR3 bases: TGCAGCGTTGGGGACAGGGGAATTGGCTACACCTTC.